Listed below are T cell receptor beta chains from one sample, sequenced in a study of neurological immune-mediated disorders. MiXCR, run by TCRdb on the 5' RACE reads, gives a single entry per CDR3 protein. The sample includes 40,000 to 55,000 distinct CDR3 sequences, approximately 6.2% seen only once; the top ten take approximately 1.5%. Sequencing input: CD4+ T cells from blood. These receptors all come from a woman younger than 30 with multiple sclerosis. Each CDR3 is given with its conserved first and last residue. A D gene is named only where the DNA matches it firmly. The size entry is marked missing in some rows and otherwise reads once, few, many or a size class.

V	J	D	size	CDR3	DNA
TRBV5-1	TRBJ2-5	TRBD1	many	CASSKAGQGGETQYF	TGCGCCAGCAGCAAGGCGGGACAGGGCGGAGAGACCCAGTACTTC
TRBV20-1	TRBJ1-5	NA	many	CSAMGIGSNQPQHF	TGCAGTGCTATGGGCATAGGATCAAATCAGCCCCAGCATTTT
TRBV6-2/TRBV6-3	TRBJ2-1	TRBD2	few	CASSLQAVGAGVSYNEQFF	TGTGCCAGCAGTCTACAAGCGGTCGGAGCGGGAGTCTCCTACAATGAGCAGTTCTTC
TRBV9	TRBJ2-7	NA	many	CASSVQPGAEQYF	TGTGCCAGCAGCGTCCAACCAGGGGCCGAGCAGTACTTC
TRBV18	TRBJ1-5	NA	NA	CASSPDVGLVKAQHF	TGTGCCAGCTCACCCGATGTGGGTCTCGTGAAGGCTCAGCATTTT
TRBV5-5	TRBJ2-7	NA	many	CASSLALQLSYEQYF	TGTGCCAGCAGCTTGGCCCTTCAGCTCTCCTACGAGCAGTACTTC
TRBV5-1	TRBJ2-7	NA	many	CASSLKVGVGQYF	TGCGCCAGCAGCTTGAAGGTCGGGGTCGGGCAGTACTTC
TRBV20-1	TRBJ2-2	TRBD1	many	CSASQGANTGELFF	TGCAGTGCTTCACAGGGGGCGAACACCGGGGAGCTGTTTTTT
TRBV12-3/TRBV12-4	TRBJ1-1	NA	many	CASSSSFLTARNTEAFF	TGTGCCAGCAGTTCCTCGTTTCTGACAGCCAGGAACACTGAAGCTTTCTTT
TRBV7-2	TRBJ1-1	NA	many	CASSRPRQRPMNTEAFF	TGTGCCAGCAGCCGACCCAGACAGAGACCGATGAACACTGAAGCTTTCTTT
TRBV7-9	TRBJ2-5	TRBD1	many	CASSLEGTGVETQYF	TGTGCCAGCAGCTTAGAAGGGACAGGGGTAGAGACCCAGTACTTC
TRBV20-1	TRBJ2-2	TRBD2	many	CSARGLAGVVAGELFF	TGCAGTGCTAGGGGACTAGCGGGAGTAGTAGCCGGGGAGCTGTTTTTT
TRBV20-1	TRBJ1-6	NA	many	CSARDSRVGSPLHF	TGCAGTGCTAGAGATTCCAGGGTGGGTTCACCCCTCCACTTT
TRBV4-2	TRBJ2-2	TRBD2	many	CASSQDPAGGVNTGELFF	TGTGCCAGCAGCCAAGATCCAGCGGGGGGGGTGAACACCGGGGAGCTGTTTTTT
TRBV28	TRBJ2-7	NA	many	CASSSSVAHGSFPYEQYF	TGTGCCAGCAGCTCCTCGGTCGCCCACGGTTCCTTCCCCTACGAGCAGTACTTC
TRBV11-2	TRBJ2-2	NA	many	CASRGSADTGELFF	TGTGCCAGCAGGGGGTCGGCGGACACCGGGGAGCTGTTTTTT
TRBV7-2	TRBJ2-3	NA	many	CASSSSPTDTQYF	TGTGCCAGCAGCTCGTCGCCCACAGATACGCAGTATTTT
TRBV5-1	TRBJ1-1	NA	many	CASSLVALNTEAFF	TGCGCCAGCAGCTTGGTTGCCCTGAACACTGAAGCTTTCTTT
TRBV28	TRBJ1-1	NA	many	CASSLVSTEAFF	TGTGCCAGCAGTTTAGTGAGCACTGAAGCTTTCTTT
TRBV5-1	TRBJ2-1	NA	many	CATKGYNEQFF	TGCGCCACCAAGGGGTATAATGAGCAGTTCTTC
TRBV2	TRBJ2-7	TRBD2	many	CATGRGGMEYEQYF	TGTGCCACGGGACGGGGGGGCATGGAATACGAGCAGTACTTC
TRBV9	TRBJ1-2	TRBD1	NA	CASSAGTEPVNYGYTF	TGTGCCAGCAGCGCCGGGACAGAGCCAGTTAACTATGGCTACACCTTC
TRBV20-1	TRBJ2-1	TRBD1	NA	CSASLARGFHNDQFF	TGCAGTGCTAGCTTGGCCAGGGGGTTTCACAATGATCAGTTCTTC
TRBV11-3	TRBJ2-6	TRBD1	few	CASSFRGLGANVLTF	TGTGCCAGCAGCTTTAGGGGGCTTGGGGCCAACGTCCTGACTTTC
TRBV7-8	TRBJ1-2	TRBD1	many	CASSLRTGRSYTF	TGTGCCAGCAGCTTAAGGACAGGGAGAAGCTACACCTTC